This T cell receptor beta chain emerged from a study of blood T cells in healthy people across ages. General study points: Per-million-T-cell TCR beta diversity fell roughly linearly with age.

A J-beta primer mix and a sample-barcoded 5' primer were used in a second PCR of about 7 to 12 cycles. TCRdb analysed the 5' RACE reads with MiXCR anew, one entry per CDR3 protein. The sample includes some 850,000 distinct CDR3 sequences, more than 25% of them seen just once. Regarding this clonotype: No antigen is known for it.

The CDR3 is 16 residues long. V lost 1 base to trimming and J lost 4 bases; unmatched junction nucleotides: 9. Germline CDR1 reads SEHNR; CDR2 reads FQNEAQ (reference sequence). These data were also filed under a second study, of T cells of mothers and their children.

The chain is built from TRBV7-9 and TRBJ2-7; 8 bases map to TRBD2. The sequence was collected from a boy between 10 and 17 years old in good health. The sample was blood. In DNA, the CDR3 is TGTGCCAGCAGCTTAGGCCCGGGACTAGGCCAGTACGAGCAGTACTTC. Translation: CASSLGPGLGQYEQYF. Based on the CDR3 plus reference TRBV7-9 and TRBJ2-7, the full variable domain is DTGVSQNPRHKITKRGQNVTFRCDPISEHNRLYWYRQTLGQGPEFLTYFQNEAQLEKSRLLSDRFSAERPKGSFSTLEIQRTEQGDSAMYLCASSLGPGLGQYEQYFGPGTRLTVT.